Each of the 6 T cell receptor beta chains below was sequenced from the same sample in a study of blood T cell repertoires in COVID-19. TCRdb keeps only in-frame clones here, not all; method: immunoSEQ multiplex PCR. The table records about 210,000 clones, 82% of them present only once. Input material: peripheral blood. These receptors came from an older woman with COVID-19, enrolled during active disease.

The rearrangement uses TRBV11-2 and TRBJ2-2; a weak D match, TRBD1 (6 bases). The V gene lost 5 bases and the J gene lost 6 bases, with 16 bases spanning the gap. CDR3 length: 15 amino acids. CDR1 and CDR2 from the germline V gene are SGHAT and FQNNGV. The CDR3 protein is CASSPERQAAGELFF. CDR3 nucleotide sequence: TGTGCCAGCAGCCCAGAACGACAGGCGGCCGGGGAGCTGTTTTTT.

The CDR3 loop is CAIRRGLDQPQHF. The CDR3 bases are TGTGCCATCCGGCGGGGACTAGATCAGCCCCAGCATTTT. V gene TRBV10-3 combines with J gene TRBJ1-5, with D possibly being TRBD1 (5 bases). This CDR3 is built from 13 residues. Trimming took 8 bases from V and 5 from J, leaving 13 bases between them. Germline CDR1 ENHRY, CDR2 SYGVKD.

The chain recombines TRBV28 with TRBJ2-1; D is undetermined. The CDR3 runs to 15 residues. Germline CDR1 MDHEN, CDR2 SYDVKM. V was shortened by 7 bases and J by 0 bases, with 13 bases between the two germline ends. CDR3 sequence (DNA): TGTGCCAGCACCTCGCCCGAGAGCTCCTACAATGAGCAGTTCTTC. It yields the protein CASTSPESSYNEQFF.

This sequence joins TRBV6-5 and TRBJ2-1; TRBD1 matches 7 bases. The germline gives CDR1 MNHEY, CDR2 SVGAGI. The CDR3 length is 15 residues. Trimming took 4 bases from V and 7 from J; bases not matched to a gene: 10. DNA of the CDR3: TGTGCCAGCAGTTTAATCGGGACAGTTTCGAATGAGCAGTTCTTC. It translates to CASSLIGTVSNEQFF.

On this clone: One end of the junction fails to match germline, which may point to a read error. J is TRBJ2-7 and V is TRBV2, with 8 positions matching TRBD1. The CDR3 contains 11 residues. Germline CDR1 and CDR2: SNHLY and FYNNEI. The CDR3 DNA is TGTGCCAGCAGTTCTTTTCAGGGGGCTAATTTC. Translated, it gives CASSSFQGANF.

This chain uses TRBV6-5 with TRBJ1-5, with a weak D call TRBD1 (6 bases). CDR1 is MNHEY, CDR2 SVGAGI, per germline. V was clipped by 6 bases and J by 1 base, with 13 bases between them. This CDR3 is 15 amino acids long. CDR3 DNA sequence: TGTGCCAGCAGGCCAGGGGTAACGAGCAATCAGCCCCAGCATTTT. This gives the protein CASRPGVTSNQPQHF.